These 4 T cell receptor beta chains came from one sample sequenced in a study of T cell repertoires in cytomegalovirus infection. What these receptors recognize is not known. TCRdb reprocessed the reads with MiXCR, giving one entry per CDR3 protein. The table records roughly 700,000 distinct CDR3 sequences, approximately 33% of them present only once. Sequencing used cultured PBMCs, obtained from culture after CMV antigen stimulation. The receptor source for this set is a human donor in good health (CMV status not recorded). Some clones in this sample may be carry-over from other donors' samples.

This sequence joins TRBV15 and TRBJ2-7; D gene unclear. V lost 0 bases to trimming and J lost 5 bases, with 8 bases between them. CDR3 length: 13 residues. Germline V gene lookup returns CDR1 LNHNV and CDR2 YYDKDF (reference sequence). CDR3 residues: CATSRDPPNEQYF. CDR3 DNA: TGTGCCACCAGCAGAGATCCCCCGAACGAGCAGTACTTC.

The CDR3 spells CASSLPGEKLFF. DNA of the CDR3: TGTGCCAGCAGTTTACCTGGGGAAAAACTGTTTTTT. This chain connects TRBV12-3 or TRBV12-4 to TRBJ1-4; D unresolved. The CDR3 loop spans 12 amino acids. V lost 2 bases and J lost 8, with 6 bases in between.

CDR3 loop: CASGLRGGTEAFF. The CDR3 nucleotides read TGTGCTAGTGGCCTCAGGGGTGGAACTGAAGCTTTCTTT. This rearrangement joins TRBV12-5 to TRBJ1-1; D is possibly TRBD1 (6 bases). Germline loops: CDR1 LGHNT, CDR2 FRNRAP. This CDR3 contains 13 residues. The ends were cut back, 6 bases at V and 5 bases at J, with 13 bases in the middle.

The chain carries TRBV6-2 or TRBV6-3 and TRBJ2-5; TRBD1 or TRBD2 may be the D gene (5 bases each). Per germline, CDR1 MNHEY and CDR2 SVGEGT. Trimming stripped 6 bases from V and 5 bases from J, with 16 bases between. The CDR3 covers 14 residues. CDR3: CASSRPGPWETQYF. Written as DNA, the CDR3 is TGTGCCAGCAGCCGTCCGGGGCCTTGGGAGACCCAGTACTTC.